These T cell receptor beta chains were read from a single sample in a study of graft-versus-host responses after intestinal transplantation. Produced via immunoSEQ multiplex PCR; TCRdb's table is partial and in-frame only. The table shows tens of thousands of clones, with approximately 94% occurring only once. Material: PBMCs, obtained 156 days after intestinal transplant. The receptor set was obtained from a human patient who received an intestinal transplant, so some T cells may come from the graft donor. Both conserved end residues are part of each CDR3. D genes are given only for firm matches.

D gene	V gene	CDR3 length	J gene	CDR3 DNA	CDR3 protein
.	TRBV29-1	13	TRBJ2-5	TGCAGCGTTGAATGGGAGTCCGAAGAGACCCAGTACTTC	CSVEWESEETQYF
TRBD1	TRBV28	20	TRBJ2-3	TGTGCCAGCAGGGTGACAGGGGGCGGAAGTCCCCGTATTAGCACAGATACGCAGTATTTT	CASRVTGGGSPRISTDTQYF
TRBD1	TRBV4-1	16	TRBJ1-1	TGCGCCAGCAGCCGCAACAGGGGGCAAATGAACACTGAAGCTTTCTTT	CASSRNRGQMNTEAFF
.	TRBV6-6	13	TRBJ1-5	TGTGCCAGCAGTTACCCAAGGGACCAGCCCCAGCATTTT	CASSYPRDQPQHF
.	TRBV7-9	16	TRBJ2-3	TGTGCCAGCAGCTTCCGGGACTCTCTAAGCACAGATACGCAGTATTTT	CASSFRDSLSTDTQYF
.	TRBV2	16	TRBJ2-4	TGTGCCAGCAGCCCGGACTGGGCCACGAGCAAAAACATTCAGTACTTC	CASSPDWATSKNIQYF
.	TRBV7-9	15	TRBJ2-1	TGTGCCAGCAGCACAACTACCAGCTCCTACAATGAGCAGTTCTTC	CASSTTTSSYNEQFF
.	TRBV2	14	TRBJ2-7	TGTGCCAGCGAGTGGGCAGGGATGGCCTACGAGCAGTACTTC	CASEWAGMAYEQYF
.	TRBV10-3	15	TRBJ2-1	TGTGCCATCAGTGGGTTTGTCGGGGGCCACAATGAGCAGTTCTTC	CAISGFVGGHNEQFF
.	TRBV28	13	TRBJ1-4	TGTGCCAGCAGTTTACGGGCTAAAGGGAAGCTGTTTTTT	CASSLRAKGKLFF
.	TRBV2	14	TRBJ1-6	TGTGCCAGCAGGGGAAACAGGTTCAATTCACCCCTCCACTTT	CASRGNRFNSPLHF
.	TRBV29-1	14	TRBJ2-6	TGCAGCGTTGCGGGGAGCTCTGGGGCCAACGTCCTGACTTTC	CSVAGSSGANVLTF
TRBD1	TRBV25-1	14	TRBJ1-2	TGTGCCAGCACAGAGGACAGGGGGCCTAGTGGCTACACCTTC	CASTEDRGPSGYTF
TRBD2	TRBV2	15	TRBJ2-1	TGTGCCAGCAGTGAGTCAGCGGGAGAGTACAATGAGCAGTTCTTC	CASSESAGEYNEQFF
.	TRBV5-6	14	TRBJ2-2	TGTGCCAGCAGCTTCGCCCCCAACACCGGGGAGCTGTTTTTT	CASSFAPNTGELFF
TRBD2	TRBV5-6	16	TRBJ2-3	TGTGCCAGCAGCTTTACCGGACTAGCGGGGGCAGATACGCAGTATTTT	CASSFTGLAGADTQYF